The TCR beta chain under discussion was sequenced for a study of blood T cells in healthy people across ages. This CDR3 comprises 14 residues. Germline V gene sequence: CDR1 SGHTA, CDR2 FQGNSA. Losses at the gene ends were 5 bases for V and 11 bases for J; bases not matched to a gene: 12. It was with a sample-barcoded 5' primer and a J-beta primer mix that a second PCR of roughly 7 to 12 cycles was run. A 12-random-nucleotide template-switch adaptor tagged each cDNA molecule. TCRdb called the 5' RACE reads again in MiXCR, with one record for every CDR3 protein. The sample has about 930,000 distinct CDR3 sequences, approximately 32% seen once. Overall study findings and caveats: Age brought a roughly linear fall in TCR beta diversity measured per million T cells.

Turning to this clonotype: Its antigen remains unknown.

In terms of origin and age, donors were healthy Caucasian individuals from Russia aged about 6 to 95. The sample was also reused in another study, on T cells of mothers and their children. As reported in that work: Mothers yielded over 9.5 million CDR3 reads, children about 3 million each.

The chain is built from TRBV7-2 and TRBJ2-5; 9 nucleotides line up with TRBD2. The sample taken for sequencing was blood. The receptor comes from a woman in her thirties or forties in good health. The CDR3 region is CASSDGLATNEQYF. In nucleotides, the CDR3 is TGTGCCAGCAGCGACGGACTAGCGACCAATGAGCAGTACTTC.